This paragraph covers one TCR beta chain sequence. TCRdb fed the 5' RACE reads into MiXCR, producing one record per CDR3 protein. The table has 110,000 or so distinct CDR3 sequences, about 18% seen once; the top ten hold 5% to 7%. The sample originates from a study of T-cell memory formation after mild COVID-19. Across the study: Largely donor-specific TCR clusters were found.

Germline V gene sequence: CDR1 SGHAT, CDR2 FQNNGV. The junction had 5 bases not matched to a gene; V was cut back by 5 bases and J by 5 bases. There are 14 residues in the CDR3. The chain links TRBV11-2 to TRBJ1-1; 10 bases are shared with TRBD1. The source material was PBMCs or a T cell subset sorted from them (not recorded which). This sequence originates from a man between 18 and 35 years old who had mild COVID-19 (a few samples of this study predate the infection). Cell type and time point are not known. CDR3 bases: TGTGCCAGCAGCCAGGGACAGGGGAGGACTGAAGCTTTCTTT. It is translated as CASSQGQGRTEAFF.